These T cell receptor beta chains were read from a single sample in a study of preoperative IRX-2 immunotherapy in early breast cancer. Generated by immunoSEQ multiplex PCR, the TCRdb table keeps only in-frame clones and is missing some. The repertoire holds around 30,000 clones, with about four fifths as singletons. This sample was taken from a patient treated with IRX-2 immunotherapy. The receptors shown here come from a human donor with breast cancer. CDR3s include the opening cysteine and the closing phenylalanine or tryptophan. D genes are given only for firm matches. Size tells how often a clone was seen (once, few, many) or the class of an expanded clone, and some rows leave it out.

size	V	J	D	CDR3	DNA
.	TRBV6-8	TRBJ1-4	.	CASAGPSVEKLFF	TGTGCCAGCGCCGGACCGTCAGTTGAAAAACTGTTTTTT
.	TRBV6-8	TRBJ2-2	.	CASSSMGQNTGELFF	TGTGCCAGCAGTTCGATGGGACAGAACACCGGGGAGCTGTTTTTT
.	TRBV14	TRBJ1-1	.	CASSQGVNTEAFF	TGTGCCAGCAGCCAAGGGGTGAACACTGAAGCTTTCTTT
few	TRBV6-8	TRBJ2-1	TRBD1	CASRGQGQGSGEQFF	TGTGCCAGCAGAGGCCAGGGACAGGGCTCTGGTGAGCAGTTCTTC
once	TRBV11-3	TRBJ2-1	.	CASSSQPSSYNEQFF	TGTGCCAGCAGCAGCCAACCTTCCTCCTACAATGAGCAGTTCTTC
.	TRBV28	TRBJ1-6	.	CASSAGSLNSPLHF	TGTGCCAGCAGTGCTGGGTCATTAAATTCACCCCTCCACTTT
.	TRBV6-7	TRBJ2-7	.	CAISEIGEQYF	TGTGCCATCTCCGAGATCGGAGAGCAGTACTTC
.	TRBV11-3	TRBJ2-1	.	CASSARLILGNEQFF	TGTGCCAGCAGCGCCCGACTAATCTTAGGCAATGAGCAGTTCTTC
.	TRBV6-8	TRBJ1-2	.	CASSYYIVPRGYGYTF	TGTGCCAGCAGTTACTACATTGTCCCCCGAGGATATGGCTACACCTTC
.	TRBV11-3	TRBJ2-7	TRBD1	CASRPPGQGVSYEQYF	TGTGCCAGCAGACCTCCGGGACAGGGGGTCTCCTACGAGCAGTACTTC
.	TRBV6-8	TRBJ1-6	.	CASSPGANSPLHF	TGTGCCAGCAGCCCGGGGGCTAATTCACCCCTCCACTTT
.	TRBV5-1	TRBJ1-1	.	CASSLLGGQTEAFF	TGCGCCAGCAGCTTGTTGGGGGGGCAGACTGAAGCTTTCTTT
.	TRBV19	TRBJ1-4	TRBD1	CASSIGPGQGFTNEKLFF	TGTGCCAGTAGTATTGGGCCGGGACAGGGATTTACTAATGAAAAACTGTTTTTT
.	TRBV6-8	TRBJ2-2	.	CASSLSGVDTGELFF	TGTGCCAGCAGTCTCAGCGGAGTCGACACCGGGGAGCTGTTTTTT
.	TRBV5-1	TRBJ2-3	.	CASNRDGSSDTQYF	TGCGCCAGCAACCGGGACGGTTCGTCAGATACGCAGTATTTT
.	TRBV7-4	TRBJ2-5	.	CASSSDSGGAETQYF	TGTGCCAGCAGCTCCGATAGTGGGGGCGCGGAGACCCAGTACTTC
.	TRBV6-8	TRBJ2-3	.	CASKVGMMTDTQYF	TGTGCCAGCAAGGTGGGGATGATGACAGATACGCAGTATTTT
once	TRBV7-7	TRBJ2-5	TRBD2	CASSPSGSRWVETQYF	TGTGCCAGCAGCCCGAGCGGGAGTAGATGGGTAGAGACCCAGTACTTC
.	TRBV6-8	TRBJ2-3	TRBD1	CASSTGGLVTDTQYF	TGTGCCAGCAGTACAGGGGGCCTCGTCACAGATACGCAGTATTTT
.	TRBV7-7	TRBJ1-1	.	CASSRLGVNTEAFF	TGTGCCAGCAGCAGGTTGGGGGTGAACACTGAAGCTTTCTTT
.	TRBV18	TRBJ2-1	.	CASSKNINEQFF	TGTGCCAGCTCCAAAAATATAAATGAGCAGTTCTTC
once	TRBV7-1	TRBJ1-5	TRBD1	CASSSHGDSSNQPQHF	TGTGCCAGCAGCTCCCATGGGGACAGCAGCAATCAGCCCCAGCATTTT
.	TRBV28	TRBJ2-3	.	CASSSSLAGGAIDTQYF	.
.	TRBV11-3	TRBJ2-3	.	CASSLDQGGVTDTQYF	TGTGCCAGCAGCTTAGATCAGGGCGGGGTCACAGATACGCAGTATTTT
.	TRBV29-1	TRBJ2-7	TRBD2	CSVDISGAGAYEQYF	TGCAGCGTAGACATTTCGGGCGCGGGGGCCTACGAGCAGTACTTC
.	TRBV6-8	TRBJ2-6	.	CASSYSGANVLTF	TGTGCCAGCAGTTACTCTGGGGCCAACGTCCTGACTTTC
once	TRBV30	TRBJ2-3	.	CAWSNGRTTDTQYF	TGTGCCTGGAGTAACGGGAGAACCACAGATACGCAGTATTTT
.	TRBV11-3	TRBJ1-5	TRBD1	CASSRDRATNQPQHF	TGTGCCAGCAGCCGGGACAGGGCCACCAATCAGCCCCAGCATTTT
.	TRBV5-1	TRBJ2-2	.	CASSFSAKEGAGELFF	TGCGCCAGCAGCTTTAGTGCCAAGGAAGGCGCCGGGGAGCTGTTTTTT
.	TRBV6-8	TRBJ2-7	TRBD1	CASSRDSNYEQYF	TGTGCCAGCAGTAGGGACAGCAACTACGAGCAGTACTTC
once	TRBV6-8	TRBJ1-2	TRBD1	CASSYPIARGQGNYGYTF	TGTGCCAGCAGTTACCCAATTGCCCGAGGACAGGGTAACTATGGCTACACCTTC
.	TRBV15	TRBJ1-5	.	CATSRSWKTGPEGAVPQHF	TGTGCCACCAGCCGCTCTTGGAAGACAGGCCCGGAAGGAGCGGTGCCCCAGCATTTT
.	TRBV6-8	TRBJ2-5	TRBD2	CASSYSGGEETQYF	TGTGCCAGCAGTTACTCGGGAGGGGAGGAGACCCAGTACTTC
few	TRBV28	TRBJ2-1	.	CASSWEGAYNEQFF	TGTGCCAGCAGTTGGGAGGGGGCTTACAATGAGCAGTTCTTC
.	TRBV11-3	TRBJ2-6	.	CASRGGGSGANVLTF	TGTGCCAGCAGAGGTGGCGGCTCTGGGGCCAACGTCCTGACTTTC
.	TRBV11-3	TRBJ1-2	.	CASSLDVRVYGYTF	TGTGCCAGCAGCTTAGACGTACGCGTCTATGGCTACACCTTC
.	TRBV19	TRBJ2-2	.	CASSLRVWSGGELFF	TGTGCCAGTAGTCTCAGGGTATGGAGTGGCGGGGAGCTGTTTTTT
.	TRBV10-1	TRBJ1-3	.	CASRTRRGGNTIYF	TGCGCCAGCAGAACCAGGAGGGGCGGGAACACCATATATTTT
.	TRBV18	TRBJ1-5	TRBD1	CASSSSSGTGGNQPQHF	TGTGCCAGCTCATCCTCCTCCGGGACAGGGGGCAATCAGCCCCAGCATTTT
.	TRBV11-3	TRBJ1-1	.	CASSLGWGLNTEAFF	TGTGCCAGCAGCTTGGGCTGGGGGCTAAACACTGAAGCTTTCTTT
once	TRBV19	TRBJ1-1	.	CASSRRRGDTEAFF	TGTGCCAGTAGTCGGCGGAGGGGGGACACTGAAGCTTTCTTT
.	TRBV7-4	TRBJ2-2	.	CASSKSDTGELFF	TGTGCCAGCAGCAAAAGTGACACCGGGGAGCTGTTTTTT
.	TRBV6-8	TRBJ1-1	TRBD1	CASSYRRQGGYPEAFF	TGTGCCAGCAGTTACCGAAGACAGGGTGGTTACCCTGAAGCTTTCTTT
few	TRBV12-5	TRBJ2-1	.	CASASGTLSYNEQFF	TGTGCCAGCGCCTCCGGGACTCTCTCCTACAATGAGCAGTTCTTC
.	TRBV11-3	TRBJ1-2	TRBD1	CASSITGVNYGYTF	TGTGCCAGCAGTATTACAGGGGTCAACTATGGCTACACCTTC
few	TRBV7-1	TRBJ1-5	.	CASSPKREGRTNKPQHF	TGTGCCAGCAGCCCGAAAAGGGAAGGACGGACCAATAAGCCCCAGCATTTT
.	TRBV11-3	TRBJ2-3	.	CASSSRLVSDTQYF	TGTGCCAGCAGCTCACGACTAGTTTCAGATACGCAGTATTTT
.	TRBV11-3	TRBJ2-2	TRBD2	CASSLALAASNTGELFF	TGTGCCAGCAGCTTGGCCCTAGCGGCCTCTAACACCGGGGAGCTGTTTTTT
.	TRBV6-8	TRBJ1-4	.	CASSYGLFEKLFF	TGTGCCAGCAGTTACGGTCTCTTTGAAAAACTGTTTTTT
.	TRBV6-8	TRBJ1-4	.	CASSTGLEKLFF	TGTGCCAGCAGTACAGGGCTAGAAAAACTGTTTTTT
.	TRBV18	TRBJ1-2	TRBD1	CASSPRDRGHGYTF	TGTGCCAGCTCACCCCGGGACAGGGGGCATGGCTACACCTTC
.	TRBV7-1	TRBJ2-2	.	CASSLPTPQGELFF	TGTGCCAGCAGCTTACCGACACCTCAGGGGGAGCTGTTTTTT
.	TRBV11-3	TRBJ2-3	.	CASSLGGRTSTDTQYF	TGTGCCAGCAGCTTAGGGGGGCGAACTAGCACAGATACGCAGTATTTT